Listed here are 20 T cell receptor beta chains from one sample, sequenced in a study of blood T cell repertoires in COVID-19. The method was immunoSEQ multiplex PCR; TCRdb's version includes in-frame clones alone and lacks a portion of them. Here the sample spans about 220,000 clones, 82% being singletons. The sample consisted of PBMCs or T cells enriched from blood (not recorded which). Every receptor here comes from a woman aged 55-70 years who had recovered from COVID-19.

The rearrangement links TRBV19 to TRBJ1-2, with 10 nucleotides matching TRBD1. Trimming at V came to 2 bases and at J to 3 bases, leaving 6 bases not matched to a gene. Germline CDR1 reads LNHDA; CDR2 reads SQIVND (reference sequence). The CDR3 length is 16 residues. In DNA form, the CDR3 reads TGTGCCAGTAGTATAAGCCGGGGACAGGGGTACTATGGCTACACCTTC. It yields the protein CASSISRGQGYYGYTF.

The chain couples TRBV7-2 to TRBJ2-3; 9 bases fit TRBD2. After removal of 2 bases from V and 4 bases from J, the junction contained 4 bases not matched to a gene. Germline CDR1 is SGHTA and CDR2 is FQGNSA. CDR3 length: 15 amino acids. The CDR3 DNA sequence: TGTGCCAGCAGCTTAAGAGAGCGGGGGGCAGATACGCAGTATTTT. It is translated as CASSLRERGADTQYF.

This chain joins TRBV5-4 and TRBJ1-4; D may be TRBD1 (6 bases). Germline assignment: CDR1 SGHNT and CDR2 YYREEE (reference sequence). CDR3 length: 15 amino acids. Trimming took 0 bases from V and 4 from J, leaving 10 bases between them. The CDR3 loop reads CASSLESGDNEKLFF. The CDR3 DNA sequence: TGTGCCAGCAGCTTGGAATCAGGGGATAATGAAAAACTGTTTTTT. Looking up the rest from reference TRBV5-4 and TRBJ1-4 gives the full variable domain: ETGVTQSPTHLIKTRGQQVTLRCSSQSGHNTVSWYQQALGQGPQFIFQYYREEENGRGNFPPRFSGLQFPNYSSELNVNALELDDSALYLCASSLESGDNEKLFFGSGTQLSVL.

This clone was seen a handful of times. The chain links TRBV29-1 to TRBJ1-2, with 8 bases fitting TRBD1. This CDR3 comprises 14 residues. With 4 bases clipped from V and 8 bases from J, the junction kept 12 bases outside the gene matches. Germline loops: CDR1 SQVTM, CDR2 ANQGSEA. This chain's CDR3 is CSVGPRDRSVGYTF. Here the CDR3 DNA reads TGCAGCGTTGGCCCACGGGACAGGAGTGTAGGCTACACCTTC.

The chain joins TRBV7-9 to TRBJ2-1; 10 bases map to TRBD2. V gave up 1 base and J gave up 7 bases; unmatched junction bases: 4. From germline, CDR1 is SEHNR and CDR2 FQNEAQ (reference sequence). The CDR3 totals 15 residues. The CDR3 nucleotides are TGTGCCAGCAGCTTAGGGGCTAGCGGGGGTAATGAGCAGTTCTTC. It specifies CASSLGASGGNEQFF.

The V gene is TRBV7-9, the J gene TRBJ1-2; D remains ambiguous. Germline assignment: CDR1 SEHNR and CDR2 FQNEAQ (reference sequence). V was shortened by 5 bases and J by 2 bases, with 12 bases between the two germline ends. This CDR3 has 14 residues. The CDR3 is CASSPIGGNYGYTF. For the CDR3, the DNA is TGTGCCAGCAGCCCTATCGGAGGGAACTATGGCTACACCTTC.

The J gene is TRBJ1-5, the V gene TRBV12-5; no clear D gene. Looked up from germline, CDR1 is LGHNT and CDR2 is FRNRAP. This CDR3 region has 16 residues. V shed 2 bases and J shed 0 bases, with 11 bases lying between them. CDR3 sequence reads: CASGLYEGYSNQPQHF. The CDR3 DNA reads TGTGCTAGTGGTTTGTATGAGGGCTATAGCAATCAGCCCCAGCATTTT.

The genes are TRBV6-5 and TRBJ2-5, with 7 bases aligning to TRBD1. The CDR3 spans 14 residues. Trimming cost V 5 bases and J 10 bases; bases outside gene matches: 13. Germline V gene data show CDR1 as MNHEY and CDR2 as SVGAGI. CDR3 in amino acids: CASSPTGVADVQYF. The DNA of the CDR3 is TGTGCCAGCAGTCCCACAGGGGTGGCTGACGTCCAGTACTTC.

This CDR3 reads CASSQTSGSNNEQFF. As DNA, the CDR3 is TGTGCCAGCAGCCAGACTAGCGGGTCTAACAATGAGCAGTTCTTC. The chain uses TRBV7-8 and TRBJ2-1; TRBD2 agrees at 10 bases. V shed 5 bases, J shed 5 bases, and the junction held 6 bases outside the gene matches. The CDR3 consists of 15 residues. Germline V gene data show CDR1 as SGHVS and CDR2 as FQNEAQ. Full variable domain (remainder filled in from reference TRBV7-8 and TRBJ2-1): GAGVSQSPRYKVAKRGQDVALRCDPISGHVSLFWYQQALGQGPEFLTYFQNEAQLDKSGLPSDRFFAERPEGSVSTLKIQRTQQEDSAVYLCASSQTSGSNNEQFFGPGTRLTVL.

V and J are TRBV2 and TRBJ1-5, with D perhaps matching TRBD1 (5 bases). This CDR3 comprises 13 residues. V dropped 3 bases and J dropped 5 bases, with 8 bases sitting between them. Germline assignment: CDR1 SNHLY and CDR2 FYNNEI. The CDR3 bases are TGTGCCAGCAGTGACACAGGTGATCAGCCCCAGCATTTT. This encodes CASSDTGDQPQHF. Combining the CDR3 with reference TRBV2 and TRBJ1-5 gives the whole variable domain EPEVTQTPSHQVTQMGQEVILRCVPISNHLYFYWYRQILGQKVEFLVSFYNNEISEKSEIFDDQFSVERPDGSNFTLKIRSTKLEDSAMYFCASSDTGDQPQHFGDGTRLSIL.

The chain carries TRBV6-6 and TRBJ2-2; 8 bases map to TRBD1. Germline V gives CDR1 MNHNY, CDR2 SVGAGI (reference sequence). The CDR3 covers 14 residues. With V trimmed by 5 bases and J by 7 bases, 6 bases remained unmatched. CDR3 DNA sequence: TGTGCCAGCAGTCCACAGGGGGACCACGGGGAGCTGTTTTTT. Translated: CASSPQGDHGELFF.

The chain has TRBV7-9 and TRBJ1-1; 7 bases fit TRBD1. Germline CDR1 reads SEHNR; CDR2 reads FQNEAQ (reference sequence). V dropped 3 bases and J dropped 0; count of bases not matched to a gene: 4. This CDR3 has 15 amino acids. The CDR3 nucleotides are TGTGCCAGCAGCTTCCAGACAGGGCTGAACACTGAAGCTTTCTTT. Translation: CASSFQTGLNTEAFF.

The gene calls are TRBV11-1 and TRBJ2-7, with D possibly matching TRBD1 (6 bases). CDR3 length: 15 amino acids. V gave up 2 bases and J gave up 5 bases, with 16 bases separating them. The V gene's germline CDR1 is SGHAT and CDR2 FQDESV (reference sequence). The DNA of the CDR3 is TGTGCCAGCAGCTTAACAGGCGCAGGGGCCCACGAGCAGTACTTC. Amino acid sequence: CASSLTGAGAHEQYF.

This rearrangement joins TRBV28 to TRBJ1-1; maybe TRBD1 (5 bases). CDR1 and CDR2 (germline): MDHEN, SYDVKM. This CDR3 contains 16 residues. V was pared by 6 bases and J by 10 bases, with 27 bases between. DNA for the CDR3: TGTGCCAGCAGGGGGAGCGGGGCCCAAAAATTGACGGGAGCTTTCTTT. This translates into CASRGSGAQKLTGAFF.

The chain has TRBV20-1 and TRBJ2-7; D remains unclear. Trimming shortened V by 3 bases and J by 5 bases, and 8 bases separated the two germline ends. The germline gives CDR1 DFQATT, CDR2 SNEGSKA (reference sequence). This CDR3 comprises 11 residues. The CDR3 protein is CSASGLNEQYF. CDR3 DNA: TGCAGTGCTAGCGGTCTTAACGAGCAGTACTTC.

The rearrangement links TRBV4-3 to TRBJ2-1; no firm D call. The V and J ends lost 0 bases and 3 bases respectively, with 3 bases between them. The CDR3 totals 13 residues. CDR1 LGHNA and CDR2 YSLEER come from the germline V gene. This chain's CDR3 is CASSQDFYNEQFF. DNA for the CDR3: TGCGCCAGCAGCCAAGACTTCTACAATGAGCAGTTCTTC.

The gene calls are TRBV7-2 and TRBJ2-1; 7 positions match TRBD2. V dropped 3 bases and J dropped 5; count of bases not matched to a gene: 4. The CDR3 is made up of 14 amino acids. The germline gives CDR1 SGHTA, CDR2 FQGNSA. CDR3 residues: CASSLLADNNEQFF. DNA of the CDR3: TGTGCCAGCAGCTTGCTAGCGGATAACAATGAGCAGTTCTTC. Together with reference TRBV7-2 and TRBJ2-1, the CDR3 gives the full variable domain: GAGVSQSPSNKVTEKGKDVELRCDPISGHTALYWYRQSLGQGLEFLIYFQGNSAPDKSGLPSDRFSAERTGGSVSTLTIQRTQQEDSAVYLCASSLLADNNEQFFGPGTRLTVL.

The V and J genes are TRBV3-1 (or the pseudogene TRBV3-2) and TRBJ1-1; D might be TRBD1 (6 bases). The CDR3 is 13 residues long. V was clipped by 6 bases and J by 3 bases, with 11 bases between them. Germline lookup yields CDR1 LGHDT and CDR2 YNNKEL (reference sequence). The CDR3 DNA is TGTGCCAGCAGTGACAGGTTCCACACTGAAGCTTTCTTT. Protein product: CASSDRFHTEAFF.

The chain employs TRBV11-2 and TRBJ1-2; possible D gene TRBD1, 5 bases. CDR3 size: 12 residues. V was clipped by 5 bases and J by 4 bases, with 8 bases between them. Germline CDR1 SGHAT, CDR2 FQNNGV. CDR3 DNA sequence: TGTGCCAGCAGCGCCGACAGCTATGGCTACACCTTC. It encodes CASSADSYGYTF.

The chain uses TRBV5-1 and TRBJ2-5; a possible D gene is TRBD2 (7 bases). The germline V and J ends were trimmed by 5 bases and 4 bases, with 12 bases remaining between them. The CDR3 is 13 residues long. Per germline, CDR1 SGHRS and CDR2 YFSETQ. The chain's CDR3 is CASSGGAGETQYF. CDR3 sequence (DNA): TGCGCCAGCAGTGGGGGGGCCGGAGAGACCCAGTACTTC.